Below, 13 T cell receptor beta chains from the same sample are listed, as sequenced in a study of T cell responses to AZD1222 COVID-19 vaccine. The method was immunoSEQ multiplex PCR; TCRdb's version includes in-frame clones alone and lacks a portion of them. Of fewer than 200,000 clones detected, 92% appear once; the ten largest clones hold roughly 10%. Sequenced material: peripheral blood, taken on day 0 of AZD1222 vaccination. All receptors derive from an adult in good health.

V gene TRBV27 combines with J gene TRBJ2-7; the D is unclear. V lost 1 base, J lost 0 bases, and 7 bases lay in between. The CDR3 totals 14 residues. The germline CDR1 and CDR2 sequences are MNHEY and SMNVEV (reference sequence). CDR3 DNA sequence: TGTGCCAGCAGTTTATATGCAGCCTCCTACGAGCAGTACTTC. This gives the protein CASSLYAASYEQYF.

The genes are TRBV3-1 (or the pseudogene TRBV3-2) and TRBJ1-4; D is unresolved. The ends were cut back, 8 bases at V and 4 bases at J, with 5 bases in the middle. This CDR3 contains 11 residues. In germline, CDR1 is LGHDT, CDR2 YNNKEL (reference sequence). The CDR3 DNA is TGTGCCAGCGGGTTTAATGAAAAACTGTTTTTT. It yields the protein CASGFNEKLFF.

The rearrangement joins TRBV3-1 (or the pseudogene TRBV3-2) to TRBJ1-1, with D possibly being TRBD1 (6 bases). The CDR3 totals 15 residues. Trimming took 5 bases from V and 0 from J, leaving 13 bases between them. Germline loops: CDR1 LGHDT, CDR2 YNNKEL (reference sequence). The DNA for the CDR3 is TGTGCCAGCAGCGGCGGAGGGGGTATGAACACTGAAGCTTTCTTT. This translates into CASSGGGGMNTEAFF.

CDR3 sequence reads: CATSEGTGTFQETQYF. In nucleotides, the CDR3 is TGTGCCACCAGTGAAGGGACAGGGACTTTCCAAGAGACCCAGTACTTC. V is TRBV24-1 and J is TRBJ2-5, with 9 bases fitting TRBD1. The germline V gene has CDR1 KGHDR and CDR2 SFDVKD. The CDR3 loop spans 16 amino acids. Trimming removed 4 bases from V and 1 base from J; junction bases left unmatched: 6.

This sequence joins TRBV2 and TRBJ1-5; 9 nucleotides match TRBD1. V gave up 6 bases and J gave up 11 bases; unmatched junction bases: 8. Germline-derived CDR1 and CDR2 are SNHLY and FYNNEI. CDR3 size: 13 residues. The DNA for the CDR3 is TGTGCCAGCAGGGACGGACAGGGGATGTCCCAGCATTTT. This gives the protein CASRDGQGMSQHF.

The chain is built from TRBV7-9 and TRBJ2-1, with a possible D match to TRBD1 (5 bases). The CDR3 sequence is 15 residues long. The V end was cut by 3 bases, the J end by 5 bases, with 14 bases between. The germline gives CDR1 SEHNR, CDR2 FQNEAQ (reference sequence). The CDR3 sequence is CASSFPRERHNEQFF. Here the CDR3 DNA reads TGTGCCAGCAGCTTTCCCAGGGAACGGCACAATGAGCAGTTCTTC.

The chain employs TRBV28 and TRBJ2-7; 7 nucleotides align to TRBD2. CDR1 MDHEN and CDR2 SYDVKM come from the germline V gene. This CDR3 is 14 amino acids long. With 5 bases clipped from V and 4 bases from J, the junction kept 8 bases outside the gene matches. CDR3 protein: CASSPGGGNYEQYV. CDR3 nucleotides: TGTGCCAGCAGTCCCGGGGGAGGGAATTACGAGCAGTACGTC.

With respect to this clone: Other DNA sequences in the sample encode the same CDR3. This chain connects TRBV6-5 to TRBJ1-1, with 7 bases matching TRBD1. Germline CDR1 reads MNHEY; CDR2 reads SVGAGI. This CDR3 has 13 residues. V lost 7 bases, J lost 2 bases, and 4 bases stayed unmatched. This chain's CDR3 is CASKRQGNTEAFF. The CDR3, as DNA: TGTGCCAGCAAGAGACAGGGAAACACTGAAGCTTTCTTT.

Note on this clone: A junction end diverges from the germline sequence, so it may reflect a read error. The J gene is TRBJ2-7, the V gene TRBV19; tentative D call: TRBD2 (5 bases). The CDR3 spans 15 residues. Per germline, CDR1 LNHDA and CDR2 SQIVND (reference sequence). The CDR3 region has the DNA TGTGCCAGTAGCGGGGTGGATTCCGCCTCCCACGAGCAGTACTTC. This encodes CASSGVDSASHEQYF. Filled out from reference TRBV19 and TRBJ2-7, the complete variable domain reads DGGITQSPKYLFRKEGQNVTLSCEQNLNHDAMYWYRQDPGQGLRLIYYSQIVNDFQKGDIAEGYSVSREKKESFPLTVTSAQKNPTAFYLCASSGVDSASHEQYFGPGTRLTVT.

The CDR3 nucleotides are TGTGCCAGCAGTGGAGGGCGGGTGAGCTACGAGCAGTACTTC. Amino acids: CASSGGRVSYEQYF. This chain connects TRBV2 to TRBJ2-7; weak D call: TRBD2 (5 bases). CDR1 is SNHLY and CDR2 is FYNNEI in the germline V gene. The CDR3 is made up of 14 amino acids. Trimming pared 4 bases from V and 3 bases from J, leaving 13 bases between.

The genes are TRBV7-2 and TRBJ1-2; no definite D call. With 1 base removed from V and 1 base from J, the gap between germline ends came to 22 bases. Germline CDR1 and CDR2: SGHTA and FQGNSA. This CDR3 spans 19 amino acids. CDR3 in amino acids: CASSLDGLVLRPNNYGYTF. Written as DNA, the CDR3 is TGTGCCAGCAGCTTAGATGGTTTAGTCTTACGTCCCAATAACTATGGCTACACCTTC.

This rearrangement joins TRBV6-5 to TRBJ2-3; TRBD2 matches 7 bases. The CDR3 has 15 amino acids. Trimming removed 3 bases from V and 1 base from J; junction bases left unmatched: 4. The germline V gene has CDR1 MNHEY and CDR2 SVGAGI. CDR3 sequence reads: CASSYWGGRTDTQYF. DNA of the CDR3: TGTGCCAGCAGTTATTGGGGGGGACGCACAGATACGCAGTATTTT.

CDR3: CASSLGGVAHTEAFF. CDR3 nucleotide sequence: TGTGCCAGCAGCTTAGGGGGGGTGGCACACACTGAAGCTTTCTTT. V gene TRBV7-9 combines with J gene TRBJ1-1; a possible D gene is TRBD1 (5 bases). The CDR3 consists of 15 residues. Trimming took 1 base from V and 3 from J, leaving 12 bases between them. The germline V gene has CDR1 SEHNR and CDR2 FQNEAQ (reference sequence).